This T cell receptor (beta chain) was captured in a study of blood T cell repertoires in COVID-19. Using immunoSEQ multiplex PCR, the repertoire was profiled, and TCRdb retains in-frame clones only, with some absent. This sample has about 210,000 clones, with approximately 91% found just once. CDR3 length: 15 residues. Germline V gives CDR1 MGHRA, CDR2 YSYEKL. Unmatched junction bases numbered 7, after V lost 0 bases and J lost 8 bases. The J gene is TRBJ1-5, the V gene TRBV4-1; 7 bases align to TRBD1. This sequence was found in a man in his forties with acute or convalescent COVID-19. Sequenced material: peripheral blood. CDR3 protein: CASSQDLRGPEPQHF. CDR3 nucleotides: TGCGCCAGCAGCCAAGATTTGAGGGGGCCGGAGCCCCAGCATTTT.